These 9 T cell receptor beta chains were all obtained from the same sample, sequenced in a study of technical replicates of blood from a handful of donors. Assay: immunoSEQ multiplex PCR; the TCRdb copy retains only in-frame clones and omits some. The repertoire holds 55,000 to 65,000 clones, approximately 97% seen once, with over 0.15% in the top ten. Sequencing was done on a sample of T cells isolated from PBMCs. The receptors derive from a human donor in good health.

The CDR3 DNA is TGTGCCAGCAGTGGTGGGACAGGCTATGGCTACACCTTC. Its protein product is CASSGGTGYGYTF. The chain is built from TRBV6-4 and TRBJ1-2; 8 bases line up with TRBD1. Germline loops: CDR1 MRHNA, CDR2 SNTAGT. Losses at the gene ends were 4 bases for V and 4 bases for J; bases not matched to a gene: 2. The CDR3 has 13 residues.

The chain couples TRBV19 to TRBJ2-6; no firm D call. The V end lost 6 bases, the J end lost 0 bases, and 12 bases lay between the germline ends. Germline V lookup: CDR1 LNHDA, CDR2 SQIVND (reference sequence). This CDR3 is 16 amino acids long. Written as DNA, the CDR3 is TGTGCCAGTAGCCGTGTCGCAGGCTCTGGGGCCAACGTCCTGACTTTC. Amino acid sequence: CASSRVAGSGANVLTF.

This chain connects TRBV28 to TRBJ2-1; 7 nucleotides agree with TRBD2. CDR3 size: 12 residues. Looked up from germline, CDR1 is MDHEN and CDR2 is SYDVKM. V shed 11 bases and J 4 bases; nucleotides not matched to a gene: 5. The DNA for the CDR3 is TGTGCCTGCGGGGGACTGTACAATGAGCAGTTCTTC. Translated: CACGGLYNEQFF. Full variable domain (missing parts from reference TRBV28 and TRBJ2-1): DVKVTQSSRYLVKRTGEKVFLECVQDMDHENMFWYRQDPGLGLRLIYFSYDVKMKEKGDIPEGYSVSREKKERFSLILESASTNQTSMYLCACGGLYNEQFFGPGTRLTVL.

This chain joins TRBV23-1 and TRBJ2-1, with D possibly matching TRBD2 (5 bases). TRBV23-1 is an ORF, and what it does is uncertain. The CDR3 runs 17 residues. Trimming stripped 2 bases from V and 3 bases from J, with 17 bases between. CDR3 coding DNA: TGCGCCAGCAGTCAACCTTCGGGGAGTCCGTGCTACAATGAGCAGTTCTTC. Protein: CASSQPSGSPCYNEQFF.

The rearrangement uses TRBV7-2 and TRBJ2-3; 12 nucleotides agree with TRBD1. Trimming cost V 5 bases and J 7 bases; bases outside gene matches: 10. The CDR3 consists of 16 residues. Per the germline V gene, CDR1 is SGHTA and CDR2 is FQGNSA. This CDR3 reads CASSPPPGQGANTQYF. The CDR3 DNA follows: TGTGCCAGCAGCCCCCCCCCGGGACAGGGGGCCAATACGCAGTATTTT.

CDR3 DNA sequence: TGCAGCGGTATGGGAAGGGGCGCTTTCTTT. It yields the protein CSGMGRGAFF. The chain joins TRBV29-1 to TRBJ1-1; tentative D call: TRBD1 (5 bases). CDR1 is SQVTM and CDR2 is ANQGSEA in the germline V gene. This CDR3 has 10 amino acids. Trimming took off 7 bases at V and 11 bases at J, with 14 bases between the two ends.

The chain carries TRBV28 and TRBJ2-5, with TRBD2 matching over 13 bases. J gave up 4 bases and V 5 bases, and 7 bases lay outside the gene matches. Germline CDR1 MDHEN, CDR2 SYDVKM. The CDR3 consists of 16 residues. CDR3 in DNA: TGTGCCAGCAGTGTACTAGCGGGGGGGCTCGGAGAGACCCAGTACTTC. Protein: CASSVLAGGLGETQYF.

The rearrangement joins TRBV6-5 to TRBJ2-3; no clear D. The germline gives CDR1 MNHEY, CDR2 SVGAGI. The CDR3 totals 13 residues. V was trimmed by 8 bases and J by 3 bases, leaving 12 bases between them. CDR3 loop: CASGQTGTDTQYF. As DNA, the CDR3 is TGTGCCAGCGGCCAAACCGGGACAGATACGCAGTATTTT.

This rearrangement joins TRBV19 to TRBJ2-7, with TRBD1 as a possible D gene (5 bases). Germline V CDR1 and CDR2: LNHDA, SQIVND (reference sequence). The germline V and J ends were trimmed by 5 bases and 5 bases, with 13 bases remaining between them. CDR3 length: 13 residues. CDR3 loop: CASSGQGSDEQYF. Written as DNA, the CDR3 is TGTGCCAGTAGTGGGCAGGGCTCAGACGAGCAGTACTTC.